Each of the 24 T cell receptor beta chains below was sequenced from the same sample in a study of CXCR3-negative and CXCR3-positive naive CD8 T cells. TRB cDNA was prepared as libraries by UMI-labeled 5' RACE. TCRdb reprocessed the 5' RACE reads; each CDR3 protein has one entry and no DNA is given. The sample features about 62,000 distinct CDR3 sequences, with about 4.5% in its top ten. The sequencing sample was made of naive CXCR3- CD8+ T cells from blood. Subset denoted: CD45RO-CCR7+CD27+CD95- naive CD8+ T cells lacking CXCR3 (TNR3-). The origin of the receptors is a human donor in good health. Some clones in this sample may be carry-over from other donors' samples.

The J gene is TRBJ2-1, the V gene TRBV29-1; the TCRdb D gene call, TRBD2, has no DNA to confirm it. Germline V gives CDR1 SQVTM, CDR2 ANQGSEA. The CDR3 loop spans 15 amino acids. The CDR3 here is CSVRTSGTSYNEQFF.

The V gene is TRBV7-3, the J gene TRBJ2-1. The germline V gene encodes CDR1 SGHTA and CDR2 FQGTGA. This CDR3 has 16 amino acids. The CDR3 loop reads CASSPDLMSSYNEQFF.

The CDR3 is CASSWASGGANEQFF. The chain has TRBV7-2 and TRBJ2-1; TCRdb's D gene call, TRBD2, goes unchecked for lack of DNA. The CDR3 runs to 15 residues. Germline V CDR1 and CDR2: SGHTA, FQGNSA.

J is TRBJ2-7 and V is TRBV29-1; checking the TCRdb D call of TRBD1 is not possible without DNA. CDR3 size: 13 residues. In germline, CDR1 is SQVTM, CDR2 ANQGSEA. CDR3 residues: CSVDTDRGYEQYF.

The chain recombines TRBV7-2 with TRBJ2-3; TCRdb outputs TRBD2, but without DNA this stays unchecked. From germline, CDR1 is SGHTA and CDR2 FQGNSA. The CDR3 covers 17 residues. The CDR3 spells CASSSIWAGGPTDTQYF.

The CDR3 reads CASSPDRSGIYEQYF. This rearrangement joins TRBV27 to TRBJ2-7; no DNA is available, so the TRBD2 call from TCRdb remains unchecked. The CDR3 sequence is 15 residues long. Germline V gene lookup returns CDR1 MNHEY and CDR2 SMNVEV (reference sequence).

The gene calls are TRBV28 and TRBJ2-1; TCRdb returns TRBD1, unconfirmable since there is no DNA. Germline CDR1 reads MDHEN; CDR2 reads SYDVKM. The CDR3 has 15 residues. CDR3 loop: CASRSGQGAYNEQFF. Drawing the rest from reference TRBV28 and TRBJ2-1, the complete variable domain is DVKVTQSSRYLVKRTGEKVFLECVQDMDHENMFWYRQDPGLGLRLIYFSYDVKMKEKGDIPEGYSVSREKKERFSLILESASTNQTSMYLCASRSGQGAYNEQFFGPGTRLTVL.

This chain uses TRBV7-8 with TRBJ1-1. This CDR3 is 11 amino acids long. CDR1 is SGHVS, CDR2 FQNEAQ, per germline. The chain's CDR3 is CASSHGTEAFF.

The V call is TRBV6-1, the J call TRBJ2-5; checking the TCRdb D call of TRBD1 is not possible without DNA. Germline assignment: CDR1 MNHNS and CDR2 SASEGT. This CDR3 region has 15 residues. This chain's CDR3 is CASSDPGDLQETQYF.

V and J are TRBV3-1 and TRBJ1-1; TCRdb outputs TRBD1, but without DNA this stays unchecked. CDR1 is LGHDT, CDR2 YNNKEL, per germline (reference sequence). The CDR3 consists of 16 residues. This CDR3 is CASSQDSRGRYTEAFF.

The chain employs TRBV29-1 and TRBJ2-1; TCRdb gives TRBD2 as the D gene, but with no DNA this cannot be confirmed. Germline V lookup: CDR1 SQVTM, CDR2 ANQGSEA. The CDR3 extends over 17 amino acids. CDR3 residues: CSVESRVLAGFANEQFF.

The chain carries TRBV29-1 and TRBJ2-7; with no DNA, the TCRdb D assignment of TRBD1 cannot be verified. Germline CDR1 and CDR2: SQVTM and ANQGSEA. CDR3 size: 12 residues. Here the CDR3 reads CSVEQGNDEQYF.

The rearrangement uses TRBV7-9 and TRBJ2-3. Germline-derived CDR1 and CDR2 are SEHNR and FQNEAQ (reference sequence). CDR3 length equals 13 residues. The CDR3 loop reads CASSPASTDTQYF. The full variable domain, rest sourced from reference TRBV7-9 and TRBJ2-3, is DTGVSQNPRHKITKRGQNVTFRCDPISEHNRLYWYRQTLGQGPEFLTYFQNEAQLEKSRLLSDRFSAERPKGSFSTLEIQRTEQGDSAMYLCASSPASTDTQYFGPGTRLTVL.

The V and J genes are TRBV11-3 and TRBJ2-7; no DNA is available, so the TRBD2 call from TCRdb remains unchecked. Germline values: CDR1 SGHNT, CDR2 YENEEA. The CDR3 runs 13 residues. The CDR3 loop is CASSPRTVYEQYF.

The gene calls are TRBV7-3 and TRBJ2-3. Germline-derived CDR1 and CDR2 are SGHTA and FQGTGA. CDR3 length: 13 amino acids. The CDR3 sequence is CASSSLSTDTQYF. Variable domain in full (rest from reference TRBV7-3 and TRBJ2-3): GAGVSQTPSNKVTEKGKYVELRCDPISGHTALYWYRQSLGQGPEFLIYFQGTGAADDSGLPNDRFFAVRPEGSVSTLKIQRTERGDSAVYLCASSSLSTDTQYFGPGTRLTVL.

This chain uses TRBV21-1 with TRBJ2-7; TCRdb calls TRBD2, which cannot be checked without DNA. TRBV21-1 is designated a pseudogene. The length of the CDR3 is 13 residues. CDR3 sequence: CARTGRFSYEQYF.

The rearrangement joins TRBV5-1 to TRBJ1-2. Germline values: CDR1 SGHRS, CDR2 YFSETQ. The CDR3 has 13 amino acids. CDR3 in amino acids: CASSFSGGDGYTF.

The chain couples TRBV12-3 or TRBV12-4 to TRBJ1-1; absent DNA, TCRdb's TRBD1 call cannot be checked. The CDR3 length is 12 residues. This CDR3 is CASSTTGPEAFF.

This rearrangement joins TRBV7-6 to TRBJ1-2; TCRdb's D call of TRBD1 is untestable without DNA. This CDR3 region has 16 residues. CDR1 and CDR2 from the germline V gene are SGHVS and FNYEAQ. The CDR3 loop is CASSLVPGGAGYGYTF.

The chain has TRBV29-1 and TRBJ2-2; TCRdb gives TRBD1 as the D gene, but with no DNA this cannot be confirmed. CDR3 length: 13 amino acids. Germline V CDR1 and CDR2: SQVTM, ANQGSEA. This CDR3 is CSVEGGQAGELFF.

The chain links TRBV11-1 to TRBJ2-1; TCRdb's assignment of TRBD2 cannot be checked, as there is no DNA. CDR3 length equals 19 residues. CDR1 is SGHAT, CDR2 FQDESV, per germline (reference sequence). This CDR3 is CASSLRTSGAPIFYNEQFF.

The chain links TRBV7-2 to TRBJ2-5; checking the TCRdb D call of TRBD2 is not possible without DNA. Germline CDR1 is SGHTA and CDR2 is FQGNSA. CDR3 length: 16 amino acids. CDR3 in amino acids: CASSLRGGSYQETQYF. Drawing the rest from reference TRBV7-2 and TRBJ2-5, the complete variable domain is GAGVSQSPSNKVTEKGKDVELRCDPISGHTALYWYRQSLGQGLEFLIYFQGNSAPDKSGLPSDRFSAERTGGSVSTLTIQRTQQEDSAVYLCASSLRGGSYQETQYFGPGTRLLVL.

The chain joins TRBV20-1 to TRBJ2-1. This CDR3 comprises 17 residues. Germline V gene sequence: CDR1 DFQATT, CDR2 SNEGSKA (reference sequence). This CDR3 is CSAREAVPVSSYNEQFF.

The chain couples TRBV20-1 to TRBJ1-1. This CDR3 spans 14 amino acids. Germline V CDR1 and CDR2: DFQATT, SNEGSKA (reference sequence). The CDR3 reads CSARYEDMNTEAFF.